A single sample gave rise to the 26 T cell receptor beta chains below, sequenced in a study of blood T cells in healthy people across ages. A second about 7 to 12 cycle PCR used barcoded and J-beta primers. In TCRdb, the 5' RACE reads were re-called with MiXCR into one record per CDR3 protein. The profile shows more than 550,000 distinct CDR3 sequences, 22% of them singletons. Sequences were obtained from blood. Receptors originate from a man aged 70 or older in good health.

There are a few counts of this clonotype. The V and J genes are TRBV7-2 and TRBJ1-1, with 9 bases fitting TRBD1. The V segment lost 2 bases and the J segment 5 bases; nucleotides outside the gene matches: 9. CDR1 SGHTA and CDR2 FQGNSA come from the germline V gene. The CDR3 consists of 16 residues. CDR3 region: CASSLHGQGRFTEAFF. The CDR3 DNA reads TGTGCCAGCAGCTTACACGGACAGGGGAGGTTTACTGAAGCTTTCTTT.

The chain uses TRBV27 and TRBJ2-3; 13 bases match TRBD2. Germline V CDR1 and CDR2: MNHEY, SMNVEV (reference sequence). The CDR3 has 16 amino acids. Germline trimming cut 3 bases from V and 2 bases from J; bases unmatched to any gene: 2. The CDR3 DNA is TGTGCCAGCAGTTTGACTAGCGGGGGGATCACAGATACGCAGTATTTT. It translates to CASSLTSGGITDTQYF.

The chain couples TRBV7-9 to TRBJ2-5; D gene uncertain. Germline CDR1 and CDR2: SEHNR and FQNEAQ (reference sequence). CDR3 length equals 16 residues. V dropped 3 bases and J dropped 1 base, with 15 bases sitting between them. DNA for the CDR3: TGTGCCAGCAGCTTCAGCATGCCACTGGTCCAAGAGACCCAGTACTTC. This encodes CASSFSMPLVQETQYF.

This clonotype appeared a few times. The chain is built from TRBV3-1 and TRBJ2-4, with D unresolved. CDR1 is LGHDT, CDR2 YNNKEL, per germline (reference sequence). The CDR3 consists of 14 residues. Trimming pared 2 bases from V and 3 bases from J, leaving 8 bases between. The CDR3 coding sequence is TGTGCCAGCAGCCAAAGGCAGGTCAAAAACATTCAGTACTTC. This codes for CASSQRQVKNIQYF. The variable domain in full, completed from reference TRBV3-1 and TRBJ2-4, reads DTAVSQTPKYLVTQMGNDKSIKCEQNLGHDTMYWYKQDSKKFLKIMFSYNNKELIINETVPNRFSPKSPDKAHLNLHINSLELGDSAVYFCASSQRQVKNIQYFGAGTRLSVL.

This sequence joins TRBV5-1 and TRBJ2-7; 7 bases match TRBD1. The CDR3 is 16 amino acids. Germline assignment: CDR1 SGHRS and CDR2 YFSETQ. After removal of 7 bases from V and 2 bases from J, the junction contained 15 bases not matched to a gene. The CDR3 nucleotides read TGCGCCAGCCGATTGACGACAGGGTCGAATACCTACGAGCAGTACTTC. It encodes CASRLTTGSNTYEQYF.

The genes are TRBV12-3 or TRBV12-4 and TRBJ2-3; D remains ambiguous. V was pared by 5 bases and J by 4 bases, with 13 bases between. This CDR3 is built from 14 residues. The CDR3 bases are TGTGCCAGCAGTCCCGGAGTCCTCGCAGATACGCAGTATTTT. As protein: CASSPGVLADTQYF.

J is TRBJ2-3 and V is TRBV2, with D uncertain. V lost 6 bases and J 4 bases, leaving 20 bases between the germline ends. The CDR3 consists of 16 residues. Germline assignment: CDR1 SNHLY and CDR2 FYNNEI. CDR3 in DNA: TGTGCCAGCAGAGCGCCTTGGCCAGATACACCAGATACGCAGTATTTT. Its protein is CASRAPWPDTPDTQYF.

This clonotype has only a few counts. V and J are TRBV7-9 and TRBJ2-7; possibly TRBD2 for D (6 bases). This CDR3 has 13 amino acids. V was clipped by 1 base and J by 6 bases, with 10 bases between them. The germline V gene encodes CDR1 SEHNR and CDR2 FQNEAQ (reference sequence). Written as DNA, the CDR3 is TGTGCCAGCAGCTTAGTGGGACTGGTCGAGCAGTACTTC. Residues: CASSLVGLVEQYF.

A few counts support this clonotype. In DNA form, the CDR3 reads TGCAGTGCCAAGAGGCAGGGCAGAGATACGCAGTATTTT. Protein sequence: CSAKRQGRDTQYF. The V call is TRBV20-1, the J call TRBJ2-3, with a possible D match to TRBD1 (5 bases). The germline V and J ends were trimmed by 6 bases and 5 bases, with 15 bases remaining between them. The CDR3 loop spans 13 amino acids. Germline V CDR1 and CDR2: DFQATT, SNEGSKA (reference sequence).

This clonotype was seen only a few times. This rearrangement joins TRBV20-1 to TRBJ1-1; a weak D match, TRBD1 (5 bases). The germline V gene has CDR1 DFQATT and CDR2 SNEGSKA (reference sequence). The CDR3 runs to 14 residues. Between the trimmed V and J ends, which lost 0 bases and 4 bases, there was a span of 12 bases. The CDR3 DNA sequence: TGCAGTGCTAGAGATCCCAGGGAGGGCACTGAAGCTTTCTTT. Its translation is CSARDPREGTEAFF.

As concerns this clonotype: One junction end disagrees with the germline gene, perhaps due to a read error. The chain carries TRBV25-1 and TRBJ1-3, with 8 bases fitting TRBD1. The length of the CDR3 is 13 residues. CDR1 is MGHDK and CDR2 is SYGVNS in the germline V gene. This CDR3 is CVSRQGAANTIYF. Written as DNA, the CDR3 is TGTGTCAGCCGGCAGGGGGCTGCGAACACCATATATTTT. Complete variable domain (other parts from reference TRBV25-1 and TRBJ1-3): EADIYQTPRYLVIGTGKKITLECSQTMGHDKMYWYQQDPGMELHLIHYSYGVNSTEKGDLSSESTVSRIRTEHFPLTLESARPSHTSQYLCVSRQGAANTIYFGEGSWLTVV.

The CDR3, as DNA: TGTGCCAGCACTCAGAAGGGGACACTGGGTGAGCAGTTCTTC. Translation: CASTQKGTLGEQFF. This rearrangement joins TRBV9 to TRBJ2-5, with D maybe TRBD1 (6 bases). The J call could be wrong; TRBJ2-1 is a better fit for the DNA end. The CDR3 runs to 14 residues. Germline V gene sequence: CDR1 SGDLS, CDR2 YYNGEE.

The chain couples TRBV20-1 to TRBJ1-1; D not resolved. Trimming shortened V by 3 bases and J by 1 base, and 6 bases separated the two germline ends. The CDR3 is made up of 12 amino acids. In germline, CDR1 is DFQATT, CDR2 SNEGSKA (reference sequence). The CDR3 loop is CSASSRNTEAFF. CDR3 bases: TGCAGTGCTAGTTCGAGGAACACTGAAGCTTTCTTT.

This clonotype was observed a handful of times. The rearrangement joins TRBV5-1 to TRBJ2-6, with 7 bases fitting TRBD1. The trim removed 5 bases at V and 0 bases at J, leaving 8 bases unmatched. The CDR3 contains 17 residues. Germline V gene data show CDR1 as SGHRS and CDR2 as YFSETQ. CDR3 loop: CASSRGQLASGANVLTF. The CDR3 DNA sequence: TGCGCCAGCAGTCGGGGACAGCTGGCCTCTGGGGCCAACGTCCTGACTTTC.

In its sample, this clonotype was seen a few times. The chain links TRBV7-3 to TRBJ2-1; no firm D call. Between the trimmed V and J ends, which lost 1 base and 0 bases, there was a span of 7 bases. This CDR3 has 15 residues. Looked up from germline, CDR1 is SGHTA and CDR2 is FQGTGA. Here the CDR3 DNA reads TGTGCCAGCAGCTTAATCCAGAGCTCCTACAATGAGCAGTTCTTC. Translated, it gives CASSLIQSSYNEQFF.

The chain carries TRBV5-1 and TRBJ2-7; D is perhaps TRBD1 (6 bases). Deletions cut 0 bases from V and 1 base from J, with 20 bases between. Germline-derived CDR1 and CDR2 are SGHRS and YFSETQ. CDR3 size: 18 residues. CDR3 in DNA: TGCGCCAGCAGCTTGGGCCGGGCAGGGGATTGGTCGTCCTACGAGCAGTACTTC. Translating it yields CASSLGRAGDWSSYEQYF.

This clonotype was counted many times. The chain combines TRBV12-3 or TRBV12-4 with TRBJ2-3; TRBD2 agrees at 11 bases. V lost 8 bases, J lost 6 bases, and 10 bases stayed unmatched. The CDR3 has 15 residues. The DNA of the CDR3 is TGTGCCAGCTCACCATTAGCGGGGGGGGGTGATACGCAGTATTTT. Amino acids: CASSPLAGGGDTQYF.

The chain joins TRBV12-3 or TRBV12-4 to TRBJ1-5; weak D call: TRBD1 (5 bases). The CDR3 covers 13 residues. V shed 3 bases and J shed 4 bases, with 7 bases lying between them. The CDR3 reads CASSFRGNQPQHF. The CDR3 DNA sequence: TGTGCCAGCAGTTTTAGGGGAAATCAGCCCCAGCATTTT.

V and J are TRBV19 and TRBJ2-2; tentatively, D is TRBD1 (6 bases). The CDR3 runs to 13 residues. Germline lookup yields CDR1 LNHDA and CDR2 SQIVND (reference sequence). Deletions cut 7 bases from V and 3 bases from J, with 9 bases between. The CDR3 bases are TGTGCCAGTAATGGACAGTACACCGGGGAGCTGTTTTTT. Amino acid sequence: CASNGQYTGELFF.

V and J are TRBV30 and TRBJ2-7, with D uncertain. Germline CDR1 reads GTSNPN; CDR2 reads SVGIG (reference sequence). Trimming pared 4 bases from V and 4 bases from J, leaving 5 bases between. The CDR3 runs 10 residues. The CDR3 sequence: CAWKIYEQYV. The DNA for the CDR3 is TGTGCCTGGAAAATTTACGAGCAGTACGTC.

This clonotype was found a few times. A much more abundant neighbour one base away suggests this may be a read error. The chain is built from TRBV5-1 and TRBJ2-3; D not certain. The J call may be mistaken, given a closer DNA end match to TRBJ1-5. This CDR3 has 14 amino acids. Germline V CDR1 and CDR2: SGHRS, YFSETQ. The CDR3 protein is CAGRLAQATDTQHF. CDR3 nucleotide sequence: TGCGCCGGAAGACTAGCACAAGCCACAGATACGCAGCATTTT.

This clonotype came up a few times. The chain carries TRBV7-9 and TRBJ2-5; D gene ambiguous. The end of the DNA fits TRBJ2-7 better, so the J call may be wrong. Germline V gene sequence: CDR1 SEHNR, CDR2 FQNEAQ (reference sequence). The CDR3 contains 12 residues. CDR3 nucleotides: TGTGCCAGCAGCTTCGCAGGTTACGAGCAGTACGTC. This gives the protein CASSFAGYEQYV.

The chain is built from TRBV6-1 and TRBJ2-5, with D hard to call. Judging by the DNA end, TRBJ2-1 fits better; the J call may be wrong. Germline CDR1 is MNHNS and CDR2 is SASEGT. This CDR3 has 12 amino acids. CDR3 amino acids: CASSEAGDEQFF. The CDR3, as DNA: TGTGCCAGCAGTGAAGCAGGAGATGAGCAGTTCTTC.

V and J are TRBV18 and TRBJ2-5; TRBD1 matches 7 bases. The CDR3 covers 13 residues. The germline V gene has CDR1 KGHSH and CDR2 LQKENI. J gave up 3 bases and V 7 bases, and 5 bases lay outside the gene matches. CDR3 nucleotide sequence: TGTGCCAGCTTGGGACAGACTAAAGAGACCCAGTACTTC. Its translation: CASLGQTKETQYF.

This clonotype has just a few counts. V usage is TRBV6-2 or TRBV6-3 and J usage is TRBJ2-1; D perhaps matches TRBD2 (5 bases). The CDR3 has 14 residues. V was trimmed by 2 bases and J by 6 bases, leaving 11 bases between them. Germline-derived CDR1 and CDR2 are MNHEY and SVGEGT. The CDR3, as DNA: TGTGCCAGCAGTTACCCCGGGATGCTCAATGAGCAGTTCTTC. Amino acids: CASSYPGMLNEQFF.

This clonotype showed up many times. The J gene is TRBJ1-2, the V gene TRBV7-8, with D possibly being TRBD1 (6 bases). Per the germline V gene, CDR1 is SGHVS and CDR2 is FQNEAQ. The CDR3 sequence is 13 residues long. V was shortened by 3 bases and J by 2 bases, with 7 bases between the two germline ends. The CDR3 reads CASSFDRNYGYTF. For the CDR3, the DNA is TGTGCCAGCAGCTTCGACAGGAACTATGGCTACACCTTC.